The next 10 T cell receptor beta chains were all read from a single sample in a study of shared clonotypes between healthy human individuals. Measured with immunoSEQ multiplex PCR; TCRdb has only the in-frame clones, and not every one. The table records some 470,000 clones, about three quarters of them present only once. Sequencing used PBMCs. These receptors were taken from a woman aged 40 to 55 in good health. Some clones in this sample may be carry-over from other donors' samples.

V and J are TRBV5-1 and TRBJ2-5; no reliable D call. The CDR3 spans 13 residues. V was shortened by 0 bases and J by 3 bases, with 6 bases between the two germline ends. Germline V gene data show CDR1 as SGHRS and CDR2 as YFSETQ. The CDR3 protein is CASSLAVEETQYF. CDR3 bases: TGCGCCAGCAGCTTGGCTGTCGAAGAGACCCAGTACTTC.

CDR3 protein: CASSPGLGTPANEQYF. Written as DNA, the CDR3 is TGTGCCAGCAGCCCCGGACTAGGGACTCCGGCCAACGAGCAGTACTTC. The chain couples TRBV7-2 to TRBJ2-7; 7 bases map to TRBD2. The CDR3 is 16 residues long. Germline V lookup: CDR1 SGHTA, CDR2 FQGNSA. V shed 5 bases and J 5 bases; nucleotides not matched to a gene: 15.

The V call is TRBV18, the J call TRBJ2-7, with TRBD2 matching over 8 bases. After removal of 6 bases from V and 2 bases from J, the junction contained 3 bases not matched to a gene. This CDR3 is 13 amino acids long. Germline CDR1 is KGHSH and CDR2 is LQKENI. The CDR3 DNA reads as TGTGCCAGCTCCCGGGGGGGACCCTACGAGCAGTACTTC. Its protein product is CASSRGGPYEQYF.

V is TRBV10-1 and J is TRBJ2-5, with 8 bases aligning to TRBD1. This CDR3 region has 15 residues. In germline, CDR1 is WNHNN, CDR2 SYGVQD (reference sequence). V dropped 3 bases and J dropped 1; count of bases not matched to a gene: 4. The CDR3 coding sequence is TGCGCCAGCAGTGAAGGGACAGGCATCCAAGAGACCCAGTACTTC. Its protein product is CASSEGTGIQETQYF.

The genes are TRBV7-9 and TRBJ1-4; TRBD1 agrees at 7 bases. CDR1 SEHNR and CDR2 FQNEAQ come from the germline V gene (reference sequence). V lost 4 bases, J lost 0 bases, and 8 bases stayed unmatched. The length of the CDR3 is 17 residues. The CDR3 coding sequence is TGTGCCAGCAGCTCTTACAGGGGACCTTCAACTAATGAAAAACTGTTTTTT. The encoded protein is CASSSYRGPSTNEKLFF.

This clone was seen more than once but under ten times. The chain couples TRBV5-6 to TRBJ2-1, with 11 bases aligning to TRBD2. Trimming took 4 bases from V and 4 from J; bases not matched to a gene: 4. Per germline, CDR1 SGHDT and CDR2 YYEEEE. This CDR3 comprises 15 residues. CDR3 sequence (DNA): TGTGCCAGCAGCCTCGGACTAGCGGGTTACAATGAGCAGTTCTTC. Its translation is CASSLGLAGYNEQFF.

Details on this clone: It differs at one base from a far larger clone, so likely a read error. V usage is TRBV30 and J usage is TRBJ1-1; a possible D gene is TRBD1 (6 bases). The CDR3 totals 13 residues. Germline CDR1 reads GTSNPN; CDR2 reads SVGIG (reference sequence). The DNA for the CDR3 is TGTGCCTGGAGTGGTCGCTGGGACACCGAAGCTTTCTTT. This gives the protein CAWSGRWDTEAFF. Supplemented by reference TRBV30 and TRBJ1-1, the full variable domain reads SQTIHQWPATLVQPVGSPLSLECTVEGTSNPNLYWYRQAAGRGLQLLFYSVGIGQISSEVPQNLSASRPQDRQFILSSKKLLLSDSGFYLCAWSGRWDTEAFFGQGTRLTVV.

This clone occurred a few times. The chain uses TRBV2 and TRBJ2-1; TRBD1 matches 9 bases. The germline V gene has CDR1 SNHLY and CDR2 FYNNEI. CDR3 length: 15 residues. Trimming at V came to 6 bases and at J to 6 bases, leaving 9 bases not matched to a gene. CDR3 coding DNA: TGTGCCAGCAGACTAGGACAGGGGCCCTCCAATGAGCAGTTCTTC. Protein sequence: CASRLGQGPSNEQFF. Full variable domain (remainder filled in from reference TRBV2 and TRBJ2-1): EPEVTQTPSHQVTQMGQEVILRCVPISNHLYFYWYRQILGQKVEFLVSFYNNEISEKSEIFDDQFSVERPDGSNFTLKIRSTKLEDSAMYFCASRLGQGPSNEQFFGPGTRLTVL.

This clone occurred a few times. This chain connects TRBV14 to TRBJ2-2; D is ambiguous. CDR1 and CDR2 (germline): SGHDN, FVKESK. This CDR3 has 13 residues. Deletions cut 1 base from V and 3 bases from J, with 3 bases between. The CDR3 reads CASSQVYTGELFF. As DNA, the CDR3 is TGTGCCAGCAGCCAAGTATACACCGGGGAGCTGTTTTTT.

V and J are TRBV30 and TRBJ2-2; the D is unclear. This CDR3 is built from 11 residues. Looked up from germline, CDR1 is GTSNPN and CDR2 is SVGIG (reference sequence). Trimming took off 5 bases at V and 8 bases at J, with 9 bases between the two ends. This CDR3 is CAWDDSGELFF. The CDR3 nucleotides are TGTGCCTGGGATGATTCGGGGGAGCTGTTTTTT.